The 24 T cell receptor beta chains below all came from one sample that was sequenced in a study of blood T cell repertoires in COVID-19. Some clones are missing from TCRdb's copy, which holds only in-frame ones; the method was immunoSEQ multiplex PCR. The sample consists of around 130,000 clones, under 90% of them appearing once. Sequencing was done on a sample of PBMCs or T cells enriched from blood (not recorded which). The receptor set was obtained from a man aged 35 to 55 with acute COVID-19.

The chain employs TRBV19 and TRBJ2-5; maybe TRBD1 (6 bases). Trimming shortened V by 6 bases and J by 4 bases, and 15 bases separated the two germline ends. The CDR3 contains 14 residues. CDR1 is LNHDA, CDR2 SQIVND, per germline (reference sequence). This CDR3 is CASSLGHMLETQYF. The CDR3 region has the DNA TGTGCCAGTAGCTTGGGACATATGTTAGAGACCCAGTACTTC.

J is TRBJ2-7 and V is TRBV5-4; perhaps TRBD2 as D (5 bases). The CDR3 length is 14 residues. V shed 4 bases and J shed 1 base, with 12 bases lying between them. In germline, CDR1 is SGHNT, CDR2 YYREEE (reference sequence). The CDR3 here is CASSPEGGSYEQYF. The CDR3 DNA follows: TGTGCCAGCAGCCCCGAGGGCGGTTCCTACGAGCAGTACTTC.

The rearrangement joins TRBV19 to TRBJ2-2, with TRBD1 matching 8 bases. Germline-derived CDR1 and CDR2 are LNHDA and SQIVND (reference sequence). The CDR3 consists of 16 residues. Trimming at V came to 9 bases and at J to 4 bases, leaving 13 bases not matched to a gene. Here the CDR3 reads CARHRGKTRATGELFF. DNA for the CDR3: TGTGCCAGACACAGGGGGAAAACTAGGGCCACCGGGGAGCTGTTTTTT.

V is TRBV3-1 (or the pseudogene TRBV3-2) and J is TRBJ1-4; D is perhaps TRBD1 (6 bases). Germline V gene lookup returns CDR1 LGHDT and CDR2 YNNKEL (reference sequence). V was pared by 4 bases and J by 6 bases, with 15 bases between. CDR3 size: 15 residues. CDR3 protein: CASSPTQGGHEKLFF. CDR3 DNA sequence: TGTGCCAGCAGCCCTACACAGGGAGGGCATGAAAAACTGTTTTTT.

V gene TRBV19 combines with J gene TRBJ2-3; TRBD1 agrees at 7 bases. The CDR3 consists of 13 residues. J was trimmed by 13 bases and V by 3 bases; bases with no gene match: 10. Germline V lookup: CDR1 LNHDA, CDR2 SQIVND (reference sequence). The CDR3 DNA sequence: TGTGCCAGTAGTATCTCAGCGACAGGGTGGGAGTATTTT. Encoded protein: CASSISATGWEYF.

CDR3 DNA sequence: TGTGCCAGCACCCTGACAACCTACGAGCAGTACTTC. Translated, it gives CASTLTTYEQYF. This rearrangement joins TRBV2 to TRBJ2-7; no definite D call. The CDR3 is 12 residues long. The V gene lost 7 bases and the J gene lost 2 bases, with 9 bases spanning the gap. Germline values: CDR1 SNHLY, CDR2 FYNNEI.

V and J are TRBV6-1 and TRBJ1-5, with 8 positions matching TRBD1. This CDR3 region has 15 residues. The ends lost 0 bases at V and 7 bases at J; junction bases unmatched: 5. The germline gives CDR1 MNHNS, CDR2 SASEGT. CDR3 bases: TGTGCCAGCAGTGAAGCCCGGACAGGGCGGCAGCCCCAGCATTTT. Amino acid sequence: CASSEARTGRQPQHF.

The J gene is TRBJ2-3, the V gene TRBV5-1, with 7 positions matching TRBD2. Germline CDR1 SGHRS, CDR2 YFSETQ. The V and J ends lost 3 bases and 2 bases, in that order; junction bases with no gene match: 12. The CDR3 extends over 17 amino acids. The CDR3 spells CASSSFGGLDITDTQYF. The CDR3 region has the DNA TGCGCCAGCAGCTCCTTCGGGGGGTTAGACATCACAGATACGCAGTATTTT.

V gene TRBV19 combines with J gene TRBJ1-1; D is unresolved. Per the germline V gene, CDR1 is LNHDA and CDR2 is SQIVND (reference sequence). CDR3 length: 12 amino acids. V dropped 1 base and J dropped 10 bases, with 10 bases sitting between them. The CDR3 sequence is CASSIVGSGAFF. CDR3 coding DNA: TGTGCCAGTAGTATAGTGGGCAGCGGAGCTTTCTTT.

This clone has more than one count but fewer than ten. The chain is built from TRBV2 and TRBJ1-5, with D perhaps matching TRBD1 (5 bases). This CDR3 is 14 amino acids long. Per the germline V gene, CDR1 is SNHLY and CDR2 is FYNNEI. V was pared by 8 bases and J by 3 bases, with 14 bases between. The CDR3 here is CASGGTGVNQPQHF. CDR3 bases: TGTGCCAGCGGAGGGACCGGGGTCAATCAGCCCCAGCATTTT.

The genes are TRBV5-1 and TRBJ1-1; TRBD1 aligns across 7 bases. This CDR3 spans 13 amino acids. Per germline, CDR1 SGHRS and CDR2 YFSETQ. With V trimmed by 4 bases and J by 5 bases, 5 bases remained unmatched. The CDR3 spells CASSHRQGTEAFF. The CDR3 bases are TGCGCCAGCAGCCACAGACAGGGTACTGAAGCTTTCTTT. The full variable domain, its missing parts supplied by reference TRBV5-1 and TRBJ1-1, is KAGVTQTPRYLIKTRGQQVTLSCSPISGHRSVSWYQQTPGQGLQFLFEYFSETQRNKGNFPGRFSGRQFSNSRSEMNVSTLELGDSALYLCASSHRQGTEAFFGQGTRLTVV.

This clone was detected a few times. V usage is TRBV5-4 and J usage is TRBJ2-7, with 7 bases aligning to TRBD2. Germline CDR1 is SGHNT and CDR2 is YYREEE (reference sequence). The CDR3 extends over 13 amino acids. With V trimmed by 1 base and J by 5 bases, 3 bases remained unmatched. CDR3 protein: CASSLTSVNEQYF. The DNA of the CDR3 is TGTGCCAGCAGCTTGACTAGCGTAAACGAGCAGTACTTC.

In this sample, this clone turned up once. This sequence joins TRBV27 and TRBJ2-7, with 10 bases matching TRBD1. Germline V gene data show CDR1 as MNHEY and CDR2 as SMNVEV (reference sequence). This CDR3 comprises 14 residues. Trimming cost V 6 bases and J 4 bases; bases outside gene matches: 6. The CDR3 sequence is CASRRQGATYEQYF. CDR3 coding DNA: TGTGCCAGCAGGAGACAGGGGGCGACTTACGAGCAGTACTTC.

The chain carries TRBV6-5 and TRBJ1-6, with 7 bases matching TRBD1. CDR1 and CDR2 from the germline V gene are MNHEY and SVGAGI. This CDR3 spans 15 amino acids. V was pared by 5 bases and J by 4 bases, with 5 bases of the junction left unmatched. The DNA for the CDR3 is TGTGCCAGCAGTCCCGGGACAGAATATAATTCACCCCTCCACTTT. As protein: CASSPGTEYNSPLHF.

This chain joins TRBV4-2 and TRBJ1-2; unclear D gene. CDR1 and CDR2 from the germline V gene are LGHNA and YNFKEQ. CDR3 length: 13 residues. The ends were cut back, 0 bases at V and 2 bases at J, with 4 bases in the middle. CDR3 sequence (DNA): TGTGCCAGCAGCCAAGACAGAAACTATGGCTACACCTTC. Encoded protein: CASSQDRNYGYTF.

The CDR3 bases are TGTGCCAGCAGTTCGCCGGACAGGAGCTACGAGCAGTACTTC. Translating it yields CASSSPDRSYEQYF. The V and J genes are TRBV27 and TRBJ2-7, with 7 bases fitting TRBD1. J was trimmed by 3 bases and V by 4 bases; bases with no gene match: 6. The germline V gene has CDR1 MNHEY and CDR2 SMNVEV (reference sequence). The CDR3 has 14 amino acids.

V is TRBV3-1 (or the pseudogene TRBV3-2) and J is TRBJ2-3; 11 positions match TRBD2. This CDR3 spans 17 amino acids. The J segment lost 6 bases and the V segment lost 3 bases, leaving 11 bases of the junction unmatched. The germline V gene has CDR1 LGHDT and CDR2 YNNKEL (reference sequence). CDR3 nucleotide sequence: TGTGCCAGCAGCCATCGGGTAGCGGGGGGGCCCGGGGATACGCAGTATTTT. This codes for CASSHRVAGGPGDTQYF.

The CDR3 coding sequence is TGTGCCAGTAGCCCCGTGCGGACTAACCCCTACATCGAGCAGTACTTC. Its protein is CASSPVRTNPYIEQYF. The rearrangement links TRBV19 to TRBJ2-7; D possibly corresponds to TRBD2 (6 bases). The germline CDR1 and CDR2 sequences are LNHDA and SQIVND (reference sequence). The V end was cut by 6 bases, the J end by 6 bases, with 24 bases between. This CDR3 has 16 amino acids.

V and J are TRBV7-2 and TRBJ2-7; D is perhaps TRBD1 (6 bases). V lost 6 bases and J 4 bases, leaving 10 bases between the germline ends. Germline V lookup: CDR1 SGHTA, CDR2 FQGNSA. This CDR3 has 12 amino acids. Here the CDR3 reads CASSNQGYEQYF. CDR3 DNA sequence: TGTGCCAGCAGTAACCAGGGGTACGAGCAGTACTTC.

This clone occurred once. The chain combines TRBV11-1 with TRBJ2-7; D gene uncertain. Trimming pared 8 bases from V and 0 bases from J, leaving 14 bases between. CDR3 length equals 14 residues. CDR1 is SGHAT, CDR2 FQDESV, per germline (reference sequence). CDR3 nucleotides: TGTGCCAGCGCGTCTACTTCGGGCTCCTACGAGCAGTACTTC. Translated, it gives CASASTSGSYEQYF.

The rearrangement links TRBV14 to TRBJ2-7; TRBD2 aligns across 11 bases. J was trimmed by 5 bases and V by 5 bases; bases with no gene match: 8. Germline CDR1 reads SGHDN; CDR2 reads FVKESK. The CDR3 loop spans 15 amino acids. CDR3 nucleotides: TGTGCCAGCAGCATAATAGCGGGAGGGCCCCACGAGCAGTACTTC. Its protein is CASSIIAGGPHEQYF.

This chain joins TRBV29-1 and TRBJ2-6; TRBD2 might be the D (5 bases). Between the trimmed V and J ends, which lost 0 bases and 0 bases, there was a span of 9 bases. Germline V gene data show CDR1 as SQVTM and CDR2 as ANQGSEA. This CDR3 region has 16 residues. CDR3 sequence (DNA): TGCAGCGTTGAAGAGGGGAGCGACTCTGGGGCCAACGTCCTGACTTTC. Translation gives CSVEEGSDSGANVLTF. Variable domain in full (rest from reference TRBV29-1 and TRBJ2-6): SAVISQKPSRDICQRGTSLTIQCQVDSQVTMMFWYRQQPGQSLTLIATANQGSEATYESGFVIDKFPISRPNLTFSTLTVSNMSPEDSSIYLCSVEEGSDSGANVLTFGAGSRLTVL.

The V and J genes are TRBV5-4 and TRBJ2-7; 7 bases are shared with TRBD2. Germline trimming cut 3 bases from V and 6 bases from J; bases unmatched to any gene: 0. CDR3 length equals 11 residues. The V gene's germline CDR1 is SGHNT and CDR2 YYREEE (reference sequence). In DNA form, the CDR3 reads TGTGCCAGCAGCTGGGGGGGCGAGCAGTACTTC. Amino acids: CASSWGGEQYF.

The chain combines TRBV20-1 with TRBJ2-7, with D perhaps TRBD1 (6 bases). The V and J ends lost 6 bases and 5 bases respectively, with 11 bases between them. This CDR3 is 11 amino acids long. Germline loops: CDR1 DFQATT, CDR2 SNEGSKA (reference sequence). The CDR3 sequence is CSAPDSHEQYF. As DNA, the CDR3 is TGCAGTGCCCCGGACAGCCACGAGCAGTACTTC.